This T cell receptor beta chain stems from a study of glioma-infiltrating T cells after dendritic cell vaccination. The wider study: The vaccine used monocyte-derived dendritic cells pulsed overnight with autologous tumor lysate.

Germline V gene data show CDR1 as SGHRS and CDR2 as YFSETQ. The CDR3 length is 14 residues. V lost 0 bases to trimming and J lost 5 bases, with 8 bases between them. TCRdb keeps only in-frame clones here, not all; method: immunoSEQ multiplex PCR. The repertoire consists of fewer than 45,000 clones, with around 80% occurring once and the leading ten covering about 7.8%. This TCR came from a human donor with glioblastoma. The sequencing used blood, collected before dendritic cell vaccination. The chain is built from TRBV5-1 and TRBJ1-4; weak D call: TRBD1 (6 bases). CDR3 nucleotide sequence: TGCGCCAGCAGCTTGGGGACAGTCAATGAAAAACTGTTTTTT. It encodes CASSLGTVNEKLFF.